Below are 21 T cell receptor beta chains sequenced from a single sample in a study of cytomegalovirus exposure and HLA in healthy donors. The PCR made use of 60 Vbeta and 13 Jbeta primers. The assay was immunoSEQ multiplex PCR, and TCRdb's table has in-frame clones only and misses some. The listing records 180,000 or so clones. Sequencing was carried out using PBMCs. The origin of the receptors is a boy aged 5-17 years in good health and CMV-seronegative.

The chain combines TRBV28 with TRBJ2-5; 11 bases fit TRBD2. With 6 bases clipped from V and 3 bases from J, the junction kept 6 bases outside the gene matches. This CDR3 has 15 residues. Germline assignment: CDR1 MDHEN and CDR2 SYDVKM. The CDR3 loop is CASSLAGGLEETQYF. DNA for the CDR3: TGTGCCAGCAGCTTAGCGGGGGGGCTGGAAGAGACCCAGTACTTC.

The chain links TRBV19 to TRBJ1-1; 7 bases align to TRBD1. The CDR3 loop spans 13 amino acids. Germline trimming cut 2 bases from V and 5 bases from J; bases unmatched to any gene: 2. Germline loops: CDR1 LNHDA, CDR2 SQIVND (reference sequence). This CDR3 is CASSITGVTEAFF. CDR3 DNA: TGTGCCAGTAGTATAACAGGGGTAACTGAAGCTTTCTTT.

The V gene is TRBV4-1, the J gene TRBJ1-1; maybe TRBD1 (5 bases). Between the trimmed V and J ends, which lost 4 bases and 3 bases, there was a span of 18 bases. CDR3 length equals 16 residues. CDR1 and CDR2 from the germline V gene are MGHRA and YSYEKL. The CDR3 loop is CASSRGTFSGHTEAFF. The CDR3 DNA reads TGCGCCAGCAGCCGCGGCACATTCTCAGGGCACACTGAAGCTTTCTTT.

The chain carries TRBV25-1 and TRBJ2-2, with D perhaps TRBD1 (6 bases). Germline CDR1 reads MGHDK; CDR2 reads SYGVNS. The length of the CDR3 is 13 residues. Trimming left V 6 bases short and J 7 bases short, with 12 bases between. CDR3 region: CASRLTGGGELFF. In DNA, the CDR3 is TGTGCCAGCAGGTTGACAGGAGGCGGGGAGCTGTTTTTT.

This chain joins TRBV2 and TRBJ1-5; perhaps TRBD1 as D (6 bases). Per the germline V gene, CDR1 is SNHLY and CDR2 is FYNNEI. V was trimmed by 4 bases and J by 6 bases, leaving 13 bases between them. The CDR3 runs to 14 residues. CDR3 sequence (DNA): TGTGCCAGCAGTGGAGGGGGGGCAGGTCAGCCCCAGCATTTT. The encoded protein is CASSGGGAGQPQHF.

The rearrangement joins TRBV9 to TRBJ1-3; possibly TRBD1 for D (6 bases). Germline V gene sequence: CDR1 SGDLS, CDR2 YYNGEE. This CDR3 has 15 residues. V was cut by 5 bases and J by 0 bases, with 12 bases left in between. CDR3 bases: TGTGCCAGCAGGCCGACAGGAAGCTCTGGAAACACCATATATTTT. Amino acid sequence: CASRPTGSSGNTIYF.

DNA for the CDR3: TGTGCCAGCAGTCTCGGACAGGGGTACACTGAAGCTTTCTTT. Amino acids: CASSLGQGYTEAFF. V gene TRBV27 combines with J gene TRBJ1-1, with 9 bases lining up with TRBD1. CDR1 is MNHEY, CDR2 SMNVEV, per germline (reference sequence). Germline trimming cut 5 bases from V and 3 bases from J; bases unmatched to any gene: 4. This CDR3 spans 14 amino acids.

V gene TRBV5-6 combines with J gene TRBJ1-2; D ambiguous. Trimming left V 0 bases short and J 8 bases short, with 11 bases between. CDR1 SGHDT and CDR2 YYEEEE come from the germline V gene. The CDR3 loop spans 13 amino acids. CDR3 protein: CASSLATSKGYTF. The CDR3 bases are TGTGCCAGCAGCTTGGCCACGAGTAAGGGCTACACCTTC.

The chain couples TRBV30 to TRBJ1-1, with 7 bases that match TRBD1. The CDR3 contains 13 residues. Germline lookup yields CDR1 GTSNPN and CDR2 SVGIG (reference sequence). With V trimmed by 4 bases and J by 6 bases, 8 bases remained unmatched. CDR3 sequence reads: CAWKAGGSPEAFF. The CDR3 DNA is TGTGCCTGGAAAGCAGGGGGAAGCCCTGAAGCTTTCTTT.

CDR3: CASSPLYRAVDEQFF. The CDR3 region has the DNA TGTGCCAGCAGCCCCTTGTACAGGGCGGTCGATGAGCAGTTCTTC. The genes are TRBV7-9 and TRBJ2-1; TRBD1 is a possible D gene (6 bases). Germline V gene lookup returns CDR1 SEHNR and CDR2 FQNEAQ (reference sequence). Trimming removed 5 bases at V and 8 bases at J, with 19 bases between. The length of the CDR3 is 15 residues.

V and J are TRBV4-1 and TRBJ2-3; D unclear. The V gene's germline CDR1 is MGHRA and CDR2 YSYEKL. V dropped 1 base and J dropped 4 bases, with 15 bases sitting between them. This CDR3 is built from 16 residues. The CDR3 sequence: CASSQVRAADSDTQYF. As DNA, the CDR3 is TGCGCCAGCAGCCAAGTCCGCGCCGCCGATTCAGATACGCAGTATTTT.

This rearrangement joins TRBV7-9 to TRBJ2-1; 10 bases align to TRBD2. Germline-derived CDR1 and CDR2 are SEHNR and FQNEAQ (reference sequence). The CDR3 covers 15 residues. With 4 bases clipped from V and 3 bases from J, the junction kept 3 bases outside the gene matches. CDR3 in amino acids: CASSSIAGGYNEQFF. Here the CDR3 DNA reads TGTGCCAGCAGCTCAATAGCGGGGGGCTACAATGAGCAGTTCTTC.

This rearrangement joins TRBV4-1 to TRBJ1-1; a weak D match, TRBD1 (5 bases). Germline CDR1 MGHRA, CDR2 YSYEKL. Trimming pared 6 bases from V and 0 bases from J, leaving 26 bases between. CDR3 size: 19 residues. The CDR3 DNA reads TGCGCCAGCAGTCGCCCGGGTCTCACAGGAATTCCCTTGAACACTGAAGCTTTCTTT. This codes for CASSRPGLTGIPLNTEAFF.

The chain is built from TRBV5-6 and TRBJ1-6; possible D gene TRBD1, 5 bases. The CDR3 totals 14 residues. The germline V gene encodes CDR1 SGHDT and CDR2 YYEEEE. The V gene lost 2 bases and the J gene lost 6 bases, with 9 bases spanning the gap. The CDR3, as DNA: TGTGCCAGCAGCTTAGGGGATGCTAATTCACCCCTCCACTTT. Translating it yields CASSLGDANSPLHF. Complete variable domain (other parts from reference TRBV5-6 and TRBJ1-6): DAGVTQSPTHLIKTRGQQVTLRCSPKSGHDTVSWYQQALGQGPQFIFQYYEEEERQRGNFPDRFSGHQFPNYSSELNVNALLLGDSALYLCASSLGDANSPLHFGNGTRLTVT.

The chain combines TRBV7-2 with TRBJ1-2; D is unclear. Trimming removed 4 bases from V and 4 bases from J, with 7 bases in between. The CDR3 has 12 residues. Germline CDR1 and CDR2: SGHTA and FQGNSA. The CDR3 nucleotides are TGTGCCAGCAGCTATAACAGCTATGGCTACACCTTC. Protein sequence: CASSYNSYGYTF.

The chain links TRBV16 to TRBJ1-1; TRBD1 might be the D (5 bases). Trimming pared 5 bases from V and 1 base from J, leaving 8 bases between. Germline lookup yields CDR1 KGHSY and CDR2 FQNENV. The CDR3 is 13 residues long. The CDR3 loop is CASSNGGNTEAFF. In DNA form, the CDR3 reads TGTGCCAGCAGCAACGGGGGGAACACTGAAGCTTTCTTT.

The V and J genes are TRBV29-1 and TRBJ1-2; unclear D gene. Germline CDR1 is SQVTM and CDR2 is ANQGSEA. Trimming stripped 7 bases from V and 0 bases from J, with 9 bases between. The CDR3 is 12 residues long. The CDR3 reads CSGGGSNYGYTF. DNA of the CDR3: TGCAGCGGCGGCGGATCTAACTATGGCTACACCTTC.

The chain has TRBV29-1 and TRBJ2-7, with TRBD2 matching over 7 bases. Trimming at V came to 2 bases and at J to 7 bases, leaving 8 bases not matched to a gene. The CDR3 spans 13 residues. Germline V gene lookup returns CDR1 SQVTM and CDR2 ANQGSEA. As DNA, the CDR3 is TGCAGCGTTGAATGGGCTAGCGGAAGAGAGCAGTACTTC. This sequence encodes CSVEWASGREQYF.

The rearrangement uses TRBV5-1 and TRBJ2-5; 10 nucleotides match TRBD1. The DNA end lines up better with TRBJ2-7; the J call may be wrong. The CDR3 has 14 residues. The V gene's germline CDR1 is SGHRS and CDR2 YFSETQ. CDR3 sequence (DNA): TGCGCCAGCAGCCGGGACAGGGGATATGGCGAGCAGTACTTC. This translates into CASSRDRGYGEQYF.

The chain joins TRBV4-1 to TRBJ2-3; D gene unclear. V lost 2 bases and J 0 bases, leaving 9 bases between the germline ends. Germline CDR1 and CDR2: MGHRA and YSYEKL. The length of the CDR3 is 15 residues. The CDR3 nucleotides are TGCGCCAGCAGCCAAATTCGCGGAAGCACAGATACGCAGTATTTT. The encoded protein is CASSQIRGSTDTQYF.

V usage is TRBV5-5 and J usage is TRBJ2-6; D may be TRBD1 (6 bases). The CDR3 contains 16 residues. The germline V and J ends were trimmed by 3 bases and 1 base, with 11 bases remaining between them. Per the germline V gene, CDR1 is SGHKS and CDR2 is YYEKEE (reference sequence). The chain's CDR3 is CASSSKGESGANVLTF. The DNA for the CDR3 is TGTGCCAGCAGCTCCAAGGGGGAGTCTGGGGCCAACGTCCTGACTTTC.